These 22 T cell receptor beta chains share one sample of origin, sequenced in a study of a mutant IDH1 vaccine in newly diagnosed glioma. No antigen has been assigned to these receptors. Assay used: immunoSEQ multiplex PCR; TCRdb lists only in-frame clones, some missing. This table has about 48,000 clones, 65% to 80% appearing once. Time point specified: week 35, safety follow-up. Topical imiquimod accompanied each vaccine dose, which consisted of 300 ug of mutant IDH1 20-mer peptide. This sample comprised PBMCs, obtained from a glioma patient whose treatment included an IDH1 peptide vaccine. The source is a man in his forties with glioma.

The J gene is TRBJ2-1, the V gene TRBV6-1; weak D call: TRBD1 (7 bases). The length of the CDR3 is 12 residues. V was cut by 10 bases and J by 9 bases, with 16 bases left in between. Germline values: CDR1 MNHNS, CDR2 SASEGT. CDR3 in amino acids: CATGGGQIEQFF. The CDR3 nucleotides are TGTGCCACCGGAGGGGGCCAGATTGAGCAGTTCTTC.

The chain carries TRBV10-3 and TRBJ2-6; D is unresolved. CDR1 and CDR2 (germline): ENHRY, SYGVKD. V was clipped by 4 bases and J by 2 bases, with 3 bases between them. This CDR3 is built from 13 residues. DNA for the CDR3: TGTGCCATCAGTGCCGCTGGGGCCAACGTCCTGACTTTC. Protein product: CAISAAGANVLTF.

This sequence joins TRBV12-5 and TRBJ2-3; the match to TRBD2 covers 8 bases. J was trimmed by 4 bases and V by 4 bases; bases with no gene match: 7. The CDR3 runs 15 residues. Germline values: CDR1 LGHNT, CDR2 FRNRAP. The CDR3 reads CASGSGLAWPDTQYF. The CDR3 DNA reads TGTGCTAGTGGTTCAGGACTAGCCTGGCCAGATACGCAGTATTTT.

The V gene is TRBV29-1, the J gene TRBJ2-1, with D possibly TRBD2 on 5 matching bases. CDR3 length: 14 residues. Between the trimmed V and J ends, which lost 6 bases and 3 bases, there was a span of 15 bases. Germline lookup yields CDR1 SQVTM and CDR2 ANQGSEA. The CDR3, as DNA: TGCAGCGTACCGCGGGCTCCCCTCTACAATGAGCAGTTCTTC. This translates into CSVPRAPLYNEQFF.

The gene calls are TRBV2 and TRBJ1-1; TRBD1 matches at 8 bases. The CDR3 length is 15 residues. Germline CDR1 reads SNHLY; CDR2 reads FYNNEI. Unmatched junction bases numbered 10, after V lost 6 bases and J lost 4 bases. The chain's CDR3 is CASRLTGAGVTEAFF. CDR3 nucleotides: TGTGCCAGCAGATTGACAGGGGCGGGGGTCACTGAAGCTTTCTTT.

The genes are TRBV5-1 and TRBJ2-5, with D possibly being TRBD1 or TRBD2 (7 bases each). V lost 0 bases to trimming and J lost 5 bases, with 14 bases between them. Germline lookup yields CDR1 SGHRS and CDR2 YFSETQ. CDR3 length: 15 amino acids. DNA for the CDR3: TGCGCCAGCAGCTTGGGGTCCCAGGGGGGGGAGACCCAGTACTTC. Its translation is CASSLGSQGGETQYF.

The rearrangement uses TRBV14 and TRBJ2-1; D gene unclear. There are 13 residues in the CDR3. The germline V gene has CDR1 SGHDN and CDR2 FVKESK. V shed 1 base and J shed 7 bases, with 8 bases lying between them. CDR3 sequence (DNA): TGTGCCAGCAGCCAAGTTAGCAGGAATGAGCAGTTCTTC. It translates to CASSQVSRNEQFF.

This sequence joins TRBV5-4 and TRBJ2-3; D assignment may be TRBD1 or TRBD2 (6 bases each). The CDR3 length is 14 residues. Trimming took off 0 bases at V and 7 bases at J, with 12 bases between the two ends. Germline V gene data show CDR1 as SGHNT and CDR2 as YYREEE (reference sequence). The CDR3 coding sequence is TGTGCCAGCAGCTTGGTACAGGGCGGGAATACGCAGTATTTT. This codes for CASSLVQGGNTQYF.

The chain joins TRBV6-6 to TRBJ1-5; 8 bases map to TRBD1. Germline CDR1 MNHNY, CDR2 SVGAGI (reference sequence). The CDR3 is 15 residues long. The V and J ends lost 4 bases and 5 bases, in that order; junction bases with no gene match: 7. DNA of the CDR3: TGTGCCAGCAGTTTTAACCAGGGGGCGCATCAGCCCCAGCATTTT. This gives the protein CASSFNQGAHQPQHF.

The CDR3 reads CASSRLAIYEQFF. The CDR3 DNA is TGTGCCAGCTCTCGACTAGCCATATATGAGCAGTTCTTC. The V gene is TRBV7-2, the J gene TRBJ2-1; TRBD2 aligns across 7 bases. The CDR3 sequence is 13 residues long. CDR1 SGHTA and CDR2 FQGNSA come from the germline V gene. Germline trimming cut 8 bases from V and 8 bases from J; bases unmatched to any gene: 9.

The chain carries TRBV6-5 and TRBJ1-2, with unresolved D. The germline gives CDR1 MNHEY, CDR2 SVGAGI. The V end was cut by 0 bases, the J end by 0 bases, with 11 bases between. This CDR3 region has 16 residues. This chain's CDR3 is CASSYSGSGPNYGYTF. The CDR3 DNA follows: TGTGCCAGCAGTTACTCGGGATCAGGTCCTAACTATGGCTACACCTTC.

This clone counts as medium-sized (0.01 to 0.1%). This chain joins TRBV27 and TRBJ1-6; the D is unclear. Germline assignment: CDR1 MNHEY and CDR2 SMNVEV (reference sequence). Trimming stripped 8 bases from V and 7 bases from J, with 18 bases between. The CDR3 is 15 residues long. CDR3 amino acids: CASGELNLGNSPLHF. In DNA form, the CDR3 reads TGTGCCAGCGGAGAGCTTAATCTCGGCAATTCACCCCTCCACTTT.

The chain couples TRBV5-4 to TRBJ2-5; TRBD1 matches 10 bases. The germline V gene encodes CDR1 SGHNT and CDR2 YYREEE (reference sequence). J lost 5 bases, V lost 2 bases, and 6 bases had no gene match. The CDR3 has 15 residues. The CDR3, as DNA: TGTGCCAGCAGCTTACCGGGACAGGGGTCGGAGACCCAGTACTTC. This codes for CASSLPGQGSETQYF.

The chain joins TRBV20-1 to TRBJ2-7; no firm D call. Per the germline V gene, CDR1 is DFQATT and CDR2 is SNEGSKA (reference sequence). V lost 1 base and J 3 bases, leaving 4 bases between the germline ends. The CDR3 is 11 amino acids. The CDR3, as DNA: TGCAGTGCTAGAGGGGACTACGAGCAGTACTTC. Its translation is CSARGDYEQYF.

This chain joins TRBV4-2 and TRBJ1-1; no firm D call. Per the germline V gene, CDR1 is LGHNA and CDR2 is YNFKEQ. The CDR3 covers 13 residues. V lost 4 bases and J 1 base, leaving 7 bases between the germline ends. The CDR3 region is CASSLTRNTEAFF. CDR3 DNA: TGTGCCAGCAGCCTCACACGGAACACTGAAGCTTTCTTT.

This clone was recorded once. This chain uses TRBV7-9 with TRBJ2-5; D ambiguous. Germline lookup yields CDR1 SEHNR and CDR2 FQNEAQ (reference sequence). The germline V and J ends were trimmed by 1 base and 5 bases, with 8 bases remaining between them. The CDR3 runs to 13 residues. The CDR3 DNA follows: TGTGCCAGCAGCTTAGATCTAGGGGAGACCCAGTACTTC. It yields the protein CASSLDLGETQYF.

This chain connects TRBV6-1 to TRBJ1-5; D is uncertain. This CDR3 comprises 14 residues. Germline loops: CDR1 MNHNS, CDR2 SASEGT. V was pared by 4 bases and J by 0 bases, with 7 bases between. The CDR3 protein is CASSAAVSNQPQHF. Written as DNA, the CDR3 is TGTGCCAGCAGTGCGGCGGTTAGCAATCAGCCCCAGCATTTT.

This chain joins TRBV7-2 and TRBJ2-7, with D possibly being TRBD1 (6 bases). The CDR3 is 15 amino acids. CDR1 and CDR2 (germline): SGHTA, FQGNSA. V lost 1 base and J 2 bases, leaving 12 bases between the germline ends. The CDR3 sequence: CASSLVQGGTYEQYF. CDR3 nucleotide sequence: TGTGCCAGCAGCTTAGTACAGGGTGGTACCTACGAGCAGTACTTC.

This chain joins TRBV19 and TRBJ1-5; 8 bases line up with TRBD1. In germline, CDR1 is LNHDA, CDR2 SQIVND (reference sequence). The CDR3 runs to 14 residues. The junction had 6 bases not matched to a gene; V was cut back by 6 bases and J by 5 bases. Here the CDR3 DNA reads TGTGCCAGTAGCACCGGGACAGGCTATCAGCCCCAGCATTTT. This gives the protein CASSTGTGYQPQHF.

This sequence joins TRBV6-5 and TRBJ1-1; weak D call: TRBD1 (5 bases). The V end lost 2 bases, the J end lost 1 base, and 11 bases lay between the germline ends. This CDR3 contains 15 residues. Germline V lookup: CDR1 MNHEY, CDR2 SVGAGI. The CDR3 sequence: CASSYRGAGNTEAFF. The CDR3 DNA follows: TGTGCCAGCAGTTACCGAGGGGCGGGGAACACTGAAGCTTTCTTT.

This sequence joins TRBV7-8 and TRBJ2-6, with D perhaps matching TRBD1 (5 bases). V lost 2 bases, J lost 2 bases, and 10 bases lay in between. Germline V gene sequence: CDR1 SGHVS, CDR2 FQNEAQ. The CDR3 spans 16 residues. CDR3 amino acids: CASSLRVRAGANVLTF. In DNA form, the CDR3 reads TGTGCCAGCAGCTTACGGGTCAGGGCTGGGGCCAACGTCCTGACTTTC.

This sequence joins TRBV30 and TRBJ1-2; the D is unclear. The CDR3 is 12 residues long. V dropped 0 bases and J dropped 13 bases, with 15 bases sitting between them. The germline CDR1 and CDR2 sequences are GTSNPN and SVGIG (reference sequence). CDR3 nucleotide sequence: TGTGCCTGGAGTGTCACATACCCTACCCCCACCTTC. Its protein product is CAWSVTYPTPTF.